The 27 T cell receptor beta chains reported below all come from one sample, sequenced in a study of blood T cell repertoires in COVID-19. The assay was immunoSEQ multiplex PCR, and TCRdb's table has in-frame clones only and misses some. The sample records roughly 200,000 clones, around 89% being singletons. Sequencing was done on a sample of PBMCs or T cells enriched from blood (not recorded which). The receptor set was obtained from a man aged 25-45 years who had recovered from COVID-19.

The chain is built from TRBV9 and TRBJ2-1; possibly TRBD1 for D (5 bases). The V and J ends lost 2 bases and 4 bases respectively, with 10 bases between them. Germline CDR1 and CDR2: SGDLS and YYNGEE. This CDR3 is built from 14 residues. Here the CDR3 reads CASSVQGYYNEQFF. Written as DNA, the CDR3 is TGTGCCAGCAGCGTCCAGGGATATTACAATGAGCAGTTCTTC.

This rearrangement joins TRBV10-3 to TRBJ2-1, with 10 bases identical to TRBD2. CDR1 is ENHRY, CDR2 SYGVKD, per germline. CDR3 length: 14 residues. Germline trimming cut 2 bases from V and 9 bases from J; bases unmatched to any gene: 4. The CDR3 reads CAISELAGEGEQFF. The CDR3 DNA reads TGTGCCATCAGTGAGCTAGCGGGGGAAGGTGAGCAGTTCTTC.

This clone came up once. The chain links TRBV7-9 to TRBJ2-2; D is possibly TRBD2 (5 bases). Germline V gene data show CDR1 as SEHNR and CDR2 as FQNEAQ (reference sequence). Trimming took 3 bases from V and 6 from J, leaving 5 bases between them. The CDR3 is made up of 12 amino acids. This chain's CDR3 is CASSLRAGELFF. As DNA, the CDR3 is TGTGCCAGCAGCTTGCGGGCCGGGGAGCTGTTTTTT.

The chain couples TRBV7-2 to TRBJ2-1; D might be TRBD2 (6 bases). The CDR3 spans 15 residues. Germline values: CDR1 SGHTA, CDR2 FQGNSA. V lost 5 bases and J lost 5, with 16 bases in between. CDR3 region: CASSPGGAGNNEQFF. The DNA of the CDR3 is TGTGCCAGCAGCCCAGGAGGGGCGGGGAACAATGAGCAGTTCTTC.

This sequence joins TRBV7-2 and TRBJ2-2, with D tentatively TRBD1 (5 bases). V was shortened by 5 bases and J by 2 bases, with 15 bases between the two germline ends. This CDR3 is 16 amino acids long. Per the germline V gene, CDR1 is SGHTA and CDR2 is FQGNSA. CDR3 amino acids: CASSREARANTGELFF. The CDR3 nucleotides read TGTGCCAGCAGCCGTGAGGCCAGGGCAAACACCGGGGAGCTGTTTTTT.

The V gene is TRBV5-1, the J gene TRBJ2-7; 7 nucleotides match TRBD2. Germline CDR1 SGHRS, CDR2 YFSETQ. With 0 bases clipped from V and 1 base from J, the junction kept 7 bases outside the gene matches. The CDR3 is made up of 16 amino acids. CDR3 sequence reads: CASSLASGTISYEQYF. CDR3 nucleotides: TGCGCCAGCAGCTTGGCCTCCGGGACTATTTCCTACGAGCAGTACTTC.

The chain recombines TRBV3-1 (or the pseudogene TRBV3-2) with TRBJ2-1; TRBD2 agrees at 8 bases. From germline, CDR1 is LGHDT and CDR2 YNNKEL (reference sequence). Trimming at V came to 1 base and at J to 7 bases, leaving 3 bases not matched to a gene. This CDR3 region has 14 residues. CDR3 residues: CASSQVGRVNEQFF. CDR3 nucleotide sequence: TGTGCCAGCAGCCAAGTCGGGAGGGTTAATGAGCAGTTCTTC.

This clone was counted a single time. The V call is TRBV5-4, the J call TRBJ2-7, with D perhaps TRBD1 (5 bases). The germline CDR1 and CDR2 sequences are SGHNT and YYREEE (reference sequence). With 0 bases removed from V and 4 bases from J, the gap between germline ends came to 14 bases. This CDR3 region has 15 residues. CDR3 region: CASSLERGMGYEQYF. DNA for the CDR3: TGTGCCAGCAGCTTGGAAAGGGGAATGGGGTACGAGCAGTACTTC.

The V call is TRBV19, the J call TRBJ2-7; 11 positions match TRBD2. In germline, CDR1 is LNHDA, CDR2 SQIVND (reference sequence). Losses at the gene ends were 5 bases for V and 2 bases for J; bases not matched to a gene: 5. The CDR3 loop spans 15 amino acids. The CDR3 here is CASSLPGLAAYEQYF. In nucleotides, the CDR3 is TGTGCCAGTAGTCTACCGGGACTAGCGGCCTACGAGCAGTACTTC.

The chain employs TRBV28 and TRBJ1-2; perhaps TRBD1 as D (6 bases). There are 15 residues in the CDR3. The V end lost 7 bases, the J end lost 2 bases, and 17 bases lay between the germline ends. Per the germline V gene, CDR1 is MDHEN and CDR2 is SYDVKM. CDR3 sequence: CASTPTGYPNYGYTF. CDR3 nucleotide sequence: TGTGCCAGCACCCCAACAGGGTATCCAAACTATGGCTACACCTTC.

This sequence joins TRBV4-2 and TRBJ1-5; no clear D gene. Trimming stripped 0 bases from V and 5 bases from J, with 11 bases between. Germline V gene data show CDR1 as LGHNA and CDR2 as YNFKEQ. This CDR3 has 15 residues. DNA of the CDR3: TGTGCCAGCAGCCAAGAAGAGGCAGCCTATCAGCCCCAGCATTTT. This gives the protein CASSQEEAAYQPQHF.

V usage is TRBV10-3 and J usage is TRBJ2-3; TRBD2 aligns across 15 bases. V lost 5 bases and J lost 0; bases outside the gene matches: 15. The CDR3 loop spans 21 amino acids. CDR1 and CDR2 (germline): ENHRY, SYGVKD. CDR3 loop: CAISQLPGLAGGTSSTDTQYF. The DNA for the CDR3 is TGTGCCATCAGTCAGCTACCGGGACTAGCGGGAGGAACCTCTAGCACAGATACGCAGTATTTT.

This clone was seen once. The chain is built from TRBV19 and TRBJ2-1; D is perhaps TRBD2 (6 bases). CDR1 LNHDA and CDR2 SQIVND come from the germline V gene (reference sequence). CDR3 size: 15 residues. V lost 7 bases and J lost 0, with 13 bases in between. Here the CDR3 reads CASTRDGSSYNEQFF. The CDR3 nucleotides read TGTGCCAGTACTAGGGACGGGAGCTCCTACAATGAGCAGTTCTTC.

The J gene is TRBJ1-1, the V gene TRBV18; 8 bases are shared with TRBD1. The CDR3 contains 14 residues. Germline CDR1 and CDR2: KGHSH and LQKENI. V dropped 3 bases and J dropped 4; count of bases not matched to a gene: 4. The CDR3 DNA reads as TGTGCCAGCTCACCCCGGACAGGGAGCACTGAAGCTTTCTTT. Translating it yields CASSPRTGSTEAFF. Full variable domain (remainder filled in from reference TRBV18 and TRBJ1-1): NAGVMQNPRHLVRRRGQEARLRCSPMKGHSHVYWYRQLPEEGLKFMVYLQKENIIDESGMPKERFSAEFPKEGPSILRIQQVVRGDSAAYFCASSPRTGSTEAFFGQGTRLTVV.

This chain links TRBV7-9 with TRBJ2-7; D is ambiguous. V lost 1 base and J lost 9, with 13 bases in between. The CDR3 consists of 13 residues. Germline values: CDR1 SEHNR, CDR2 FQNEAQ (reference sequence). CDR3 residues: CASSLGLQGVQYF. DNA of the CDR3: TGTGCCAGCAGCTTAGGGTTACAAGGAGTGCAGTACTTC. The variable domain in full, with the rest retrieved from reference TRBV7-9 and TRBJ2-7, is DTGVSQNPRHKITKRGQNVTFRCDPISEHNRLYWYRQTLGQGPEFLTYFQNEAQLEKSRLLSDRFSAERPKGSFSTLEIQRTEQGDSAMYLCASSLGLQGVQYFGPGTRLTVT.

This chain connects TRBV18 to TRBJ2-3; 8 positions match TRBD2. The V gene end was trimmed by 0 bases and the J gene end by 3 bases; junction bases not matched to a gene: 5. This CDR3 comprises 16 residues. The germline CDR1 and CDR2 sequences are KGHSH and LQKENI. The CDR3 reads CASSPPETGGTDTQYF. The CDR3, as DNA: TGTGCCAGCTCACCACCGGAGACGGGGGGGACAGATACGCAGTATTTT.

V gene TRBV5-3 combines with J gene TRBJ2-7, with D uncertain. TRBV5-3 is identified as an open reading frame with a role that is uncertain. V shed 3 bases and J shed 10 bases, with 14 bases lying between them. The CDR3 loop spans 12 amino acids. This CDR3 reads CARSSPSLFQYF. The CDR3, as DNA: TGTGCCAGAAGCTCCCCGTCTTTGTTCCAGTACTTC.

This sequence joins TRBV6-5 and TRBJ2-7; TRBD1 agrees at 7 bases. This CDR3 is built from 15 residues. Germline trimming cut 5 bases from V and 0 bases from J; bases unmatched to any gene: 7. Germline lookup yields CDR1 MNHEY and CDR2 SVGAGI. The CDR3: CASSKTGLSSYEQYF. The CDR3 region has the DNA TGTGCCAGCAGTAAGACAGGGCTTAGCTCCTACGAGCAGTACTTC.

This chain uses TRBV7-9 with TRBJ1-2, with D tentatively TRBD1 (6 bases). The CDR3 extends over 14 amino acids. Germline lookup yields CDR1 SEHNR and CDR2 FQNEAQ (reference sequence). The V end was cut by 4 bases, the J end by 6 bases, with 15 bases between. CDR3 residues: CASSSGTGQHGYTF. The CDR3, as DNA: TGTGCCAGCAGCTCGGGCACAGGGCAACATGGCTACACCTTC.

The rearrangement uses TRBV15 and TRBJ2-1; TRBD1 might be the D (5 bases). The germline V gene has CDR1 LNHNV and CDR2 YYDKDF (reference sequence). V lost 0 bases, J lost 4 bases, and 7 bases lay in between. The length of the CDR3 is 14 residues. In nucleotides, the CDR3 is TGTGCCACCAGCAGAGATAAGGGGTACAATGAGCAGTTCTTC. It yields the protein CATSRDKGYNEQFF.

V and J are TRBV19 and TRBJ2-3; a possible D gene is TRBD2 (6 bases). V was cut by 6 bases and J by 9 bases, with 13 bases left in between. The length of the CDR3 is 12 residues. The V gene's germline CDR1 is LNHDA and CDR2 SQIVND (reference sequence). Here the CDR3 reads CASSGGAGTQYF. The CDR3 nucleotides are TGTGCCAGTAGCGGGGGTGCAGGGACGCAGTATTTT.

V gene TRBV19 combines with J gene TRBJ1-2; TRBD1 might be the D (6 bases). The V end was cut by 9 bases, the J end by 3 bases, with 17 bases between. The CDR3 covers 14 residues. CDR1 and CDR2 (germline): LNHDA, SQIVND (reference sequence). CDR3 loop: CASQDRLGDYGYTF. The CDR3 DNA sequence: TGTGCCAGCCAAGACAGGTTAGGGGACTATGGCTACACCTTC. The full variable domain, rest sourced from reference TRBV19 and TRBJ1-2, is DGGITQSPKYLFRKEGQNVTLSCEQNLNHDAMYWYRQDPGQGLRLIYYSQIVNDFQKGDIAEGYSVSREKKESFPLTVTSAQKNPTAFYLCASQDRLGDYGYTFGSGTRLTVV.

This chain joins TRBV7-9 and TRBJ2-7; maybe TRBD2 (5 bases). The germline V gene has CDR1 SEHNR and CDR2 FQNEAQ (reference sequence). V was clipped by 8 bases and J by 0 bases, with 14 bases between them. The CDR3 sequence is 14 residues long. Here the CDR3 DNA reads TGTGCCAGCCGGCGGAGCGGTAGCTCCTACGAGCAGTACTTC. Protein: CASRRSGSSYEQYF.

V usage is TRBV5-4 and J usage is TRBJ2-7; 9 bases are shared with TRBD2. CDR3 length: 15 amino acids. Germline CDR1 SGHNT, CDR2 YYREEE (reference sequence). V was clipped by 4 bases and J by 2 bases; unmatched bases: 7. The DNA of the CDR3 is TGTGCCAGCAGCCATAGCGGGAGTTTTCCCTACGAGCAGTACTTC. Translating gives CASSHSGSFPYEQYF.

The V call is TRBV7-6, the J call TRBJ2-6, with 7 positions matching TRBD1. CDR3 size: 20 residues. With 5 bases clipped from V and 1 base from J, the junction kept 17 bases outside the gene matches. Germline lookup yields CDR1 SGHVS and CDR2 FNYEAQ. CDR3 sequence: CASSKDGGQVLGSGANVLTF. CDR3 sequence (DNA): TGTGCCAGCAGCAAAGACGGCGGACAGGTCCTCGGGTCTGGGGCCAACGTCCTGACTTTC.

The chain is built from TRBV6-2 or TRBV6-3 and TRBJ1-2; maybe TRBD1 (5 bases). Germline V gene data show CDR1 as MNHEY and CDR2 as SVGEGT. The CDR3 runs 15 residues. Trimming shortened V by 0 bases and J by 3 bases, and 11 bases separated the two germline ends. CDR3 sequence: CASSYSRGLDYGYTF. In DNA, the CDR3 is TGTGCCAGCAGTTACTCTAGGGGTCTTGACTATGGCTACACCTTC.

This clone appeared once. The chain couples TRBV28 to TRBJ2-6; 9 nucleotides agree with TRBD2. Looked up from germline, CDR1 is MDHEN and CDR2 is SYDVKM. The CDR3 extends over 16 amino acids. With 5 bases clipped from V and 2 bases from J, the junction kept 4 bases outside the gene matches. Written as DNA, the CDR3 is TGTGCCAGCAGTACAATAGCGGGAGCTGGGGCCAACGTCCTGACTTTC. Its protein is CASSTIAGAGANVLTF.